This TCR beta chain was retrieved from a study of technical replicates of blood from a handful of donors. V was cut by 1 base and J by 5 bases, with 12 bases left in between. This CDR3 has 14 amino acids. Per the germline V gene, CDR1 is MGHRA and CDR2 is YSYEKL. The method was immunoSEQ multiplex PCR; TCRdb's version includes in-frame clones alone and lacks a portion of them. The sample holds 70,000 to 95,000 clones, roughly 94% seen once. The receptor was derived from a human donor in good health. Sequenced material: T cells isolated from PBMCs. The gene calls are TRBV4-1 and TRBJ2-7; TRBD2 is a possible D gene (6 bases). The DNA of the CDR3 is TGCGCCAGCAGCCAAGCTTCCGGGAGAAACGAGCAGTACTTC. It is translated as CASSQASGRNEQYF.